This T cell receptor (beta chain) was documented in a study of T-cell memory formation after mild COVID-19. Study overall: Clusters were largely donor specific.

Regarding this clonotype: Its antigen is still unknown.

TCRdb used MiXCR to reprocess the 5' RACE reads, holding one entry per CDR3 protein. The table records around 500,000 distinct CDR3 sequences, 15% to 20% of them present only once. Study outcomes and limitations: The study found balanced CD4/CD8 in clones contracting day 15 to 85 and a CD4+ lean in later expanders. Cross-reactive memory seemingly joined, as some responding clones were found in pre-infection memory.

The CDR3 is 14 residues long. Trimming took off 2 bases at V and 1 base at J, with 5 bases between the two ends. The germline CDR1 and CDR2 sequences are SNHLY and FYNNEI. This TCR was recovered from an adult woman who had mild COVID-19 (a few samples of this study predate the infection). Cell type and time point are not known. Sequencing was done on a sample of PBMCs or a T cell subset sorted from them (not recorded which). The chain recombines TRBV2 with TRBJ2-2; no clear D gene. In DNA form, the CDR3 reads TGTGCCAGCAGTGAACTAAAGAACACCGGGGAGCTGTTTTTT. Protein sequence: CASSELKNTGELFF.